Following are 2 T cell receptor beta chains from one sample sequenced in a study of T cell responses to AZD1222 COVID-19 vaccine. TCRdb's copy holds only in-frame clones and misses some; the assay was immunoSEQ multiplex PCR. The sample includes approximately 120,000 clones, 80% to 95% seen only once; the top ten take 3.1%. The material was peripheral blood, obtained on day 0 of AZD1222 vaccination. The receptors originated from an adult in good health.

The V call is TRBV6-5, the J call TRBJ2-1; 12 bases fit TRBD2. The CDR3 covers 14 residues. The V gene's germline CDR1 is MNHEY and CDR2 SVGAGI. The V gene end was trimmed by 8 bases and the J gene end by 10 bases; junction bases not matched to a gene: 9. The DNA of the CDR3 is TGTGCCAGCGTATGGACTAGCGGGATTGCGGAGCAGTTCTTC. This codes for CASVWTSGIAEQFF.

The chain combines TRBV28 with TRBJ1-6; 8 bases align to TRBD1. V was clipped by 2 bases and J by 5 bases; unmatched bases: 5. CDR3 size: 16 residues. Germline CDR1 and CDR2: MDHEN and SYDVKM. This chain's CDR3 is CASSLQNRGNNSPLHF. The CDR3 coding sequence is TGTGCCAGCAGTTTACAAAACAGGGGGAATAATTCACCCCTCCACTTT.